This TCR beta chain was sequenced for a study of cytomegalovirus exposure and HLA in healthy donors. Trimming took 2 bases from V and 0 from J, leaving 6 bases between them. The germline V gene has CDR1 MNHEY and CDR2 SMNVEV (reference sequence). The CDR3 consists of 14 residues. Overall study results and limits: Reports state that TCR beta sequences accurately predicted most subjects' HLA-A and HLA-B alleles. Specific recognition of CMV antigens was confirmed in vitro for a few chains (all CMV-associated).

The primer mix had 60 Vbeta and 13 Jbeta primers. Method: immunoSEQ multiplex PCR; TCRdb's copy keeps in-frame clones and lacks some. Of fewer than 140,000 clones listed, 60% to 80% are singletons. This clone was picked up a small number of times. Its antigen is not identified. Source material: PBMCs. This receptor was obtained from a man in his forties or fifties in good health and CMV-seronegative. The V gene is TRBV27, the J gene TRBJ2-3, with TRBD2 as a possible D gene (5 bases). Here the CDR3 DNA reads TGTGCCAGCAGTTTAAGGACTAGCACAGATACGCAGTATTTT. This codes for CASSLRTSTDTQYF.